Given below is one T cell receptor beta chain in context. The data originate from a study of T-cell reconstitution after alpha-beta-depleted transplantation in children. Unique molecular identifiers tagged the TCRbeta library. One entry per CDR3 protein, called by TCRdb with MiXCR from the PCR reads. The table records some 280,000 distinct CDR3 sequences, nearly 10% of them present only once. The junction had 5 bases not matched to a gene; V was cut back by 3 bases and J by 2 bases. Looked up from germline, CDR1 is SGHNT and CDR2 is YYREEE (reference sequence). The CDR3 has 14 residues. The sequence derives from a human donor who donated a stem cell graft to a child with SCID. The chain joins TRBV5-4 to TRBJ2-7; 7 positions agree with TRBD1. This sample comprised PBMCs from the stem cell graft donor, obtained from the stem cell graft. Written as DNA, the CDR3 is TGTGCCAGCAGCTCGGGACAGTCAGCCTACGAGCAGTACTTC. Translated: CASSSGQSAYEQYF. The whole variable domain, filled in from reference TRBV5-4 and TRBJ2-7, reads ETGVTQSPTHLIKTRGQQVTLRCSSQSGHNTVSWYQQALGQGPQFIFQYYREEENGRGNFPPRFSGLQFPNYSSELNVNALELDDSALYLCASSSGQSAYEQYFGPGTRLTVT.